Described below is a single T cell receptor beta chain sequence and its context. Its cognate antigen is unknown. Germline lookup yields CDR1 MDHEN and CDR2 SYDVKM. The CDR3 totals 14 residues. Trimming removed 7 bases from V and 4 bases from J, with 13 bases in between. TCRdb independently ran MiXCR on the 5' RACE reads; one entry per CDR3 protein. The data contain approximately 300,000 distinct CDR3 sequences, roughly 21% of them seen just once; the ten biggest clones take up approximately 21%. This entry comes from a study of T-cell memory formation after mild COVID-19. Findings and limits, study-wide: From day 15 to 85, contracting clones were balanced between CD4 and CD8, whereas later expanders leaned toward CD4+. Confirmation of SARS-CoV-2 specificity was lacking for second-wave clones peaking day 37. The study found contracting CD4+ clones mainly in CM and EM and contracting CD8+ clones in EMRA.

This TCR derives from a man aged 18 to 30 who had mild COVID-19 (a few samples of this study predate the infection). Cell type and time point are not known. This sequence joins TRBV28 and TRBJ2-2; D not certain. The material sequenced was PBMCs or a T cell subset sorted from them (not recorded which). The CDR3 is CASTPHLRTGELFF. The CDR3 coding sequence is TGTGCCAGCACCCCTCACCTTCGCACCGGGGAGCTGTTTTTT.